A selection of T cell receptor beta chains follows, all from one sample in a study of cytomegalovirus exposure and HLA in healthy donors. TCRdb keeps only in-frame clones here, not all; method: immunoSEQ multiplex PCR. The data contain about 150,000 clones, approximately 91% of them seen just once; the ten biggest clones take up 0.6% to 0.8%. The sample comprised PBMCs. These receptors originate from a young man in good health and CMV-seronegative. The CDR3 runs from the conserved cysteine through the conserved F or W. Each record gives: V gene, D gene, CDR3 length, J gene, clone size, CDR3 DNA, CDR3 protein. D genes are given only for firm matches. Size values are once, few and many counts, or a class for expanded clones, and some rows have none.

TRBV27	.	13	TRBJ2-1	.	TGTGCCAGCGGGTTACAGGGATTGAATGAGCAGTTCTTC	CASGLQGLNEQFF
TRBV15	TRBD2	17	TRBJ2-2	.	TGTGCCACCAGCAGCCCCCCTGGCGGGGGGGTGGCCGGGGAGCTGTTTTTT	CATSSPPGGGVAGELFF
TRBV11-3	TRBD2	17	TRBJ2-3	.	TGTGCCAGCAGCTTAGATAGGCTAGCGGGAGGAATTGGTACGCAGTATTTT	CASSLDRLAGGIGTQYF
TRBV11-1	.	12	TRBJ2-2	.	TGTGCCGGTCTCAGGGAATCCGGGGAGCTGTTTTTT	CAGLRESGELFF
TRBV15	TRBD2	14	TRBJ2-3	.	TGTGCCACCAGCGCGGGAGGGCCCACAGATACGCAGTATTTT	CATSAGGPTDTQYF
TRBV4-1	.	15	TRBJ1-2	.	TGCGCCAGCAGCCAAGATCCCGGACAGAACTATGGCTACACCTTC	CASSQDPGQNYGYTF
TRBV4-1	.	14	TRBJ2-7	.	TGCGCCAGCAGCCAGAGACTAGTCCCCTACGAGCAGTACTTC	CASSQRLVPYEQYF
TRBV6-1	TRBD1	15	TRBJ1-5	.	TGTGCCAGCAGTGAACGGACCACAGGGGATCAGCCCCAGCATTTT	CASSERTTGDQPQHF
TRBV10-1	.	12	TRBJ1-1	few	TGCGCCAGCTCACAGGGCGCCACTGAAGCTTTCTTT	CASSQGATEAFF
TRBV9	TRBD1	16	TRBJ2-2	.	TGTGCCAGCAGCGCCAGGACAGGGCGGAACACCGGGGAGCTGTTTTTT	CASSARTGRNTGELFF
TRBV9	TRBD1	16	TRBJ2-1	.	TGTGCCAGCAGCGGAAACAGGGGGAGCTCCTACAATGAGCAGTTCTTC	CASSGNRGSSYNEQFF
TRBV10-3	.	14	TRBJ1-1	.	TGTGCCATCAGATCCGTAGACAGGAACACTGAAGCTTTCTTT	CAIRSVDRNTEAFF
TRBV9	.	15	TRBJ2-2	.	TGTGCCAGCAGCGTCCCTCAGGGGAACACCGGGGAGCTGTTTTTT	CASSVPQGNTGELFF
TRBV28	.	14	TRBJ2-3	.	TGTGCCAGCAGTTTAGCTAGTATGGCAGATACGCAGTATTTT	CASSLASMADTQYF
TRBV6-5	TRBD1	16	TRBJ1-2	.	TGTGCCAGCAGTTATGACAGGGGTATTCTAGACTATGGCTACACCTTC	CASSYDRGILDYGYTF
TRBV5-1	TRBD1	17	TRBJ1-4	.	TGCGCCAGCAGCTTGGGATCAGGGGGCCGGACTAATGAAAAACTGTTTTTT	CASSLGSGGRTNEKLFF
TRBV7-6	.	14	TRBJ1-1	.	TGTGCCAGCGGCAGCCTGGGGGGTGGAGGTGAAGCTTTCTTT	CASGSLGGGGEAFF
TRBV27	TRBD1	14	TRBJ1-5	.	TGTGCCAGCAGCCGTGGACAGGGGAATCAGCCCCAGCATTTT	CASSRGQGNQPQHF
TRBV7-7	TRBD1	16	TRBJ1-2	.	TGTGCCAGCAGCCGGGCCGGGACAGGGCCTATGTATGGCTACACCTTC	CASSRAGTGPMYGYTF
TRBV5-6	TRBD2	17	TRBJ2-3	once	TGTGCCAGCAGCTTTTCCCCGGGACTAGCGGCGATTGATACGCAGTATTTT	CASSFSPGLAAIDTQYF
TRBV6-5	TRBD1	15	TRBJ2-5	.	TGTGCCAGCAGTTTCTTCCAGGGGGCGGGAGAGACCCAGTACTTC	CASSFFQGAGETQYF
TRBV29-1	.	12	TRBJ1-1	.	TGCAGCGTTGCGCGAGTGAACACTGAAGCTTTCTTT	CSVARVNTEAFF
TRBV5-5	.	14	TRBJ1-1	.	TGTGCCAGCAGCTTACGCAGGGGCGACACTGAAGCTTTCTTT	CASSLRRGDTEAFF
TRBV2	TRBD1	16	TRBJ2-4	.	TGTGCCAGCAGGCCCGGGACAGGATTAGCCAAAAACATTCAGTACTTC	CASRPGTGLAKNIQYF
TRBV19	TRBD1	15	TRBJ1-5	once	TGTGCCAGTAGTATTAGGACAGGGGACAATCAGCCCCAGCATTTT	CASSIRTGDNQPQHF
TRBV7-9	.	15	TRBJ1-1	few	TGTGCCAGCAGCTTGGCTCTAGTGGGTGACACTGAAGCTTTCTTT	CASSLALVGDTEAFF
TRBV7-3	.	14	TRBJ1-6	.	TGTGCCAGCAGCCCCAGGGGAAATGACTCACCCCTCCACTTT	CASSPRGNDSPLHF
TRBV7-7	.	13	TRBJ2-5	.	TGTGCCAGCAGCTTAGTCCTCCAAGAGACCCAGTACTTC	CASSLVLQETQYF
TRBV5-1	.	17	TRBJ2-3	.	TGCGCCAGCAGCTTGACCGGGAGTGGGGGACGCACAGATACGCAGTATTTT	CASSLTGSGGRTDTQYF
TRBV4-3	TRBD2	18	TRBJ2-3	.	TGCGCCAGCAGCGCGGGAGGTTTTCACAATCCTAGCACAGATACGCAGTATTTT	CASSAGGFHNPSTDTQYF
TRBV15	.	15	TRBJ1-4	.	TGTGCCACCAGCAGCCACTTAGCAACTAATGAAAAACTGTTTTTT	CATSSHLATNEKLFF
TRBV10-2	TRBD1	13	TRBJ2-7	.	TGCGCCAGCGCACGAAGACAGGGATACGAGCAGTACTTC	CASARRQGYEQYF
TRBV6-1	.	17	TRBJ1-5	.	TGTGCCAGCAGTGAGCGGCAGGGGATTATTAACTATCAGCCCCAGCATTTT	CASSERQGIINYQPQHF
TRBV2	.	14	TRBJ1-3	.	TGTGCCAGCAGTGGCGGGTCCGATGCAAACACCATATATTTT	CASSGGSDANTIYF
TRBV30	.	14	TRBJ1-4	.	TGTGCCTGGGCCGGGGTTGGAGCTAATGAAAAACTGTTTTTT	CAWAGVGANEKLFF
TRBV7-9	TRBD1	14	TRBJ2-7	.	TGTGCCAGCAGCGTATCACAGGGGAGCGACGAGCAGTACTTC	CASSVSQGSDEQYF
TRBV4-1	.	12	TRBJ1-3	.	TGCGCCAGCAGCCAGACAGGCCCGGCCGTATATTTT	CASSQTGPAVYF
TRBV27	TRBD2	14	TRBJ2-1	.	TGTGCCAGCACCCAATTCTTTCTAGCGGAACGAAAGTTCTTC	CASTQFFLAERKFF
TRBV9	TRBD1	18	TRBJ2-2	.	TGTGCCAGCAGCGATGGGACAGGGGGCTACGCGAACACCGGGGAGCTGTTTTTT	CASSDGTGGYANTGELFF
TRBV27	.	11	TRBJ1-2	.	TGTGCCAGCAGCACAGGGAGTGGCTACACCTTC	CASSTGSGYTF
TRBV28	TRBD2	16	TRBJ2-3	.	TGTGCCAGCAGTTTAGAGGGCGGGAGTTACACAGATACGCAGTATTTT	CASSLEGGSYTDTQYF
TRBV4-3	.	14	TRBJ2-1	.	TGCGCCAGCAGCCAAGAGTCAGCCTACAATGAGCAGTTCTTC	CASSQESAYNEQFF
TRBV6-6	TRBD1	15	TRBJ1-4	.	TGTGCCAGCAGTCCCGGACAGGGCGGGGATGAAAAACTGTTTTTT	CASSPGQGGDEKLFF
TRBV6-6	.	14	TRBJ1-2	once	TGTGCCAGCCAACTAGCCGGACAAGACATGCCCTACACCTTC	CASQLAGQDMPYTF
TRBV30	.	16	TRBJ1-1	.	TGTGCCTGGAGTGTCCTGCCCCCAGGGATGAACACTGAAGCTTTCTTT	CAWSVLPPGMNTEAFF
TRBV2	.	14	TRBJ1-2	.	TGTGCCAGCAGGAAGGAGGGTTTTAACTATGGCTACACCTTC	CASRKEGFNYGYTF
TRBV5-1	TRBD1	14	TRBJ1-2	many	TGCGCCAGCAGCTTGTCTGACAGGGATTATGGCTACACCTTC	CASSLSDRDYGYTF
TRBV19	TRBD2	15	TRBJ2-1	.	TGTGCCAGTACCCTGAGTACTAGCGCCTACAATGAGCAGTTCTTC	CASTLSTSAYNEQFF
TRBV5-1	TRBD1	16	TRBJ2-1	.	TGCGCCAGCAGCTTGGCCGGGACAGGGGTCTTGAGTGAGCAGTTCTTC	CASSLAGTGVLSEQFF
TRBV29-1	TRBD1	15	TRBJ1-2	.	TGCAGCGTTCCTTCCACAGGGGGCCTATCCTATGGCTACACCTTC	CSVPSTGGLSYGYTF
TRBV5-1	TRBD1	14	TRBJ1-1	.	TGCGCCAGCAGCGGGACAGGGGGCTTGTCTGAAGCTTTCTTT	CASSGTGGLSEAFF
TRBV2	TRBD2	13	TRBJ2-3	once	TGTGCCAGCAGTGACGGCGGGGGAGATACGCAGTATTTT	CASSDGGGDTQYF
TRBV7-8	TRBD1	20	TRBJ1-3	.	TGTGCCAGCAGCGATTTCCGGGTAGCCGTCTGGACAGGGGGTGGAAACACCATATATTTT	CASSDFRVAVWTGGGNTIYF
TRBV7-2	.	15	TRBJ2-2	.	TGTGCCAGCAGCTTAGAAGCGAGAAACACCGGGGAGCTGTTTTTT	CASSLEARNTGELFF
TRBV2	TRBD2	14	TRBJ2-3	.	TGTGCCAGCAAGGCGGGAGGGGTCACAGATACGCAGTATTTT	CASKAGGVTDTQYF